Listed below are T cell receptor beta chains from one sample, sequenced in a study of cytomegalovirus exposure and HLA in healthy donors. Assay: immunoSEQ multiplex PCR; the TCRdb copy retains only in-frame clones and omits some. Of about 190,000 clones listed, more than 65% are singletons. The sequenced sample consisted of PBMCs. The source is a young woman in good health and CMV-seropositive. The CDR3 runs from the conserved cysteine through the conserved F or W. The D gene is left open where the match is weak. Part of the rows lack a size; the others show once, few, many or a class for expanded clones.

J gene: TRBJ2-1; D gene: TRBD1; clone size: NA; V gene: TRBV12-5; CDR3 protein: CASGPLARQGVYNEQFF; CDR3 DNA: TGTGCTAGTGGTCCACTGGCGAGACAGGGGGTCTACAATGAGCAGTTCTTC
J gene: TRBJ2-3; D gene: TRBD1; clone size: NA; V gene: TRBV27; CDR3 protein: CASSLRVGQGTDTQYF; CDR3 DNA: TGTGCCAGCAGTTTGAGGGTAGGACAGGGCACAGATACGCAGTATTTT
J gene: TRBJ1-2; D gene: NA; clone size: NA; V gene: TRBV4-2; CDR3 protein: CASSQDRAGQGRLGGYTF; CDR3 DNA: TGTGCCAGCAGCCAAGATAGGGCAGGGCAAGGCCGATTAGGAGGCTACACCTTC
J gene: TRBJ1-1; D gene: TRBD1; clone size: NA; V gene: TRBV4-1; CDR3 protein: CASSEQGDTEAFF; CDR3 DNA: TGCGCCAGCAGCGAGCAGGGGGACACTGAAGCTTTCTTT
J gene: TRBJ2-5; D gene: NA; clone size: NA; V gene: TRBV6-1; CDR3 protein: CASSGGGSVETQYF; CDR3 DNA: TGTGCCAGCAGTGGTGGGGGGTCCGTAGAGACCCAGTACTTC
J gene: TRBJ1-2; D gene: TRBD1; clone size: NA; V gene: TRBV6-1; CDR3 protein: CASRPGQTNGYTF; CDR3 DNA: TGTGCCAGCAGACCGGGACAGACGAATGGCTACACCTTC
J gene: TRBJ1-2; D gene: NA; clone size: NA; V gene: TRBV12-5; CDR3 protein: CASGFADKPHYGYTF; CDR3 DNA: TGTGCTAGTGGTTTTGCTGACAAACCCCACTATGGCTACACCTTC
J gene: TRBJ2-7; D gene: TRBD1; clone size: NA; V gene: TRBV7-8; CDR3 protein: CASSSRDRAYEQYF; CDR3 DNA: TGTGCCAGCAGCTCTCGGGACAGGGCCTACGAGCAGTACTTC
J gene: TRBJ1-6; D gene: TRBD1; clone size: NA; V gene: TRBV2; CDR3 protein: CASSETGQYNSPLHF; CDR3 DNA: TGTGCCAGCAGTGAGACGGGACAGTATAATTCACCCCTCCACTTT
J gene: TRBJ2-7; D gene: TRBD2; clone size: NA; V gene: TRBV27; CDR3 protein: CASSSKSLAGGVYEQYF; CDR3 DNA: TGTGCCAGCAGTTCTAAAAGCCTAGCGGGGGGTGTCTACGAGCAGTACTTC
J gene: TRBJ2-1; D gene: NA; clone size: NA; V gene: TRBV19; CDR3 protein: CASTPIGGSYNEQFF; CDR3 DNA: TGTGCCAGTACCCCGATAGGGGGCTCCTACAATGAGCAGTTCTTC
J gene: TRBJ2-2; D gene: NA; clone size: NA; V gene: TRBV2; CDR3 protein: CASHSFPDRNTGELFF; CDR3 DNA: TGTGCCAGCCATTCTTTCCCGGACAGAAACACCGGGGAGCTGTTTTTT
J gene: TRBJ2-7; D gene: TRBD1; clone size: NA; V gene: TRBV19; CDR3 protein: CASNDRDRGYEQYF; CDR3 DNA: TGTGCCAGTAACGACCGCGACAGGGGGTACGAGCAGTACTTC
J gene: TRBJ2-3; D gene: TRBD2; clone size: NA; V gene: TRBV27; CDR3 protein: CASSFGLAGASTDTQYF; CDR3 DNA: TGTGCCAGCAGTTTCGGACTAGCGGGGGCCAGCACAGATACGCAGTATTTT
J gene: TRBJ2-7; D gene: NA; clone size: NA; V gene: TRBV9; CDR3 protein: CASSPRQSSYEQYF; CDR3 DNA: TGTGCCAGCAGCCCCAGACAAAGCTCCTACGAGCAGTACTTC
J gene: TRBJ1-1; D gene: NA; clone size: NA; V gene: TRBV5-6; CDR3 protein: CASSRGGLNTEAFF; CDR3 DNA: TGTGCCAGCAGTCGGGGAGGCCTTAACACTGAAGCTTTCTTT
J gene: TRBJ1-2; D gene: NA; clone size: NA; V gene: TRBV7-9; CDR3 protein: CASSFLALLGYTF; CDR3 DNA: TGTGCCAGCAGCTTCTTGGCCCTCTTGGGCTACACCTTC
J gene: TRBJ1-2; D gene: TRBD1; clone size: NA; V gene: TRBV19; CDR3 protein: CASSRQGYGYTF; CDR3 DNA: TGTGCCAGTAGTAGACAGGGCTATGGCTACACCTTC
J gene: TRBJ1-3; D gene: TRBD1; clone size: NA; V gene: TRBV7-2; CDR3 protein: CASSLVDRASGNTIYF; CDR3 DNA: TGTGCCAGCAGCTTAGTCGACAGGGCCTCTGGAAACACCATATATTTT
J gene: TRBJ1-1; D gene: NA; clone size: few; V gene: TRBV12-5; CDR3 protein: CASGLSDTEAFF; CDR3 DNA: TGTGCTAGTGGTTTGTCAGACACTGAAGCTTTCTTT
J gene: TRBJ2-5; D gene: TRBD2; clone size: NA; V gene: TRBV5-6; CDR3 protein: CASSLLRGGSETQYF; CDR3 DNA: TGTGCCAGCAGCTTGTTGCGGGGGGGATCAGAGACCCAGTACTTC
J gene: TRBJ2-1; D gene: TRBD2; clone size: few; V gene: TRBV7-8; CDR3 protein: CASSLRTSVRQFF; CDR3 DNA: TGTGCCAGCAGCCTCCGGACTAGCGTCAGGCAGTTCTTC
J gene: TRBJ1-5; D gene: NA; clone size: NA; V gene: TRBV27; CDR3 protein: CASSFRGGNQPQHF; CDR3 DNA: TGTGCCAGCAGTTTCCGGGGAGGCAATCAGCCCCAGCATTTT
J gene: TRBJ1-1; D gene: NA; clone size: NA; V gene: TRBV5-1; CDR3 protein: CASSLAQGGTEAFF; CDR3 DNA: TGCGCCAGCAGCTTGGCCCAGGGTGGCACTGAAGCTTTCTTT
J gene: TRBJ1-5; D gene: TRBD1; clone size: NA; V gene: TRBV6-1; CDR3 protein: CASSAEGATSNQPQHF; CDR3 DNA: TGTGCCAGCAGTGCCGAGGGGGCGACTAGCAATCAGCCCCAGCATTTT
J gene: TRBJ2-6; D gene: TRBD1; clone size: NA; V gene: TRBV7-2; CDR3 protein: CASSPTGAAGANVLTF; CDR3 DNA: TGTGCCAGCAGCCCCACAGGGGCGGCTGGGGCCAACGTCCTGACTTTC
J gene: TRBJ2-1; D gene: NA; clone size: NA; V gene: TRBV6-6; CDR3 protein: CASSYRTSLYNEQFF; CDR3 DNA: TGTGCCAGCAGTTACCGGACTTCCCTCTACAATGAGCAGTTCTTC
J gene: TRBJ2-5; D gene: NA; clone size: NA; V gene: TRBV2; CDR3 protein: CASSDGQSETQYF; CDR3 DNA: TGTGCCAGCAGTGATGGACAGAGTGAGACCCAGTACTTC
J gene: TRBJ1-1; D gene: TRBD1; clone size: NA; V gene: TRBV5-1; CDR3 protein: CASRPGTVNTEAFF; CDR3 DNA: TGCGCCAGCAGGCCCGGGACAGTGAACACTGAAGCTTTCTTT
J gene: TRBJ1-5; D gene: NA; clone size: NA; V gene: TRBV7-2; CDR3 protein: CASSLVVNRGWSNQPQHF; CDR3 DNA: TGTGCCAGCAGCTTAGTGGTCAATAGGGGTTGGAGCAATCAGCCCCAGCATTTT
J gene: TRBJ1-5; D gene: NA; clone size: NA; V gene: TRBV4-2; CDR3 protein: CASSPGGEGPQHF; CDR3 DNA: TGTGCCAGCAGCCCAGGCGGGGAAGGACCCCAGCATTTT
J gene: TRBJ2-7; D gene: NA; clone size: NA; V gene: TRBV27; CDR3 protein: CASSFETGYEQYF; CDR3 DNA: TGTGCCAGCAGTTTCGAGACAGGCTACGAGCAGTACTTC
J gene: TRBJ1-1; D gene: TRBD1; clone size: NA; V gene: TRBV4-1; CDR3 protein: CASSLGQGMNTEAFF; CDR3 DNA: TGCGCCAGCAGCCTGGGACAGGGTATGAACACTGAAGCTTTCTTT
J gene: TRBJ2-5; D gene: TRBD2; clone size: NA; V gene: TRBV10-2; CDR3 protein: CASRLASGGFEETQYF; CDR3 DNA: TGCGCCAGCAGGCTAGCCTCCGGGGGGTTTGAAGAGACCCAGTACTTC
J gene: TRBJ1-1; D gene: NA; clone size: NA; V gene: TRBV5-4; CDR3 protein: CASSLDRTEAFF; CDR3 DNA: TGTGCCAGCAGCTTGGATAGAACTGAAGCTTTCTTT
J gene: TRBJ1-6; D gene: TRBD1; clone size: NA; V gene: TRBV7-9; CDR3 protein: CASSRDRNGSPLHF; CDR3 DNA: TGTGCCAGCAGCCGGGACAGGAACGGTTCACCCCTCCACTTT
J gene: TRBJ1-1; D gene: NA; clone size: few; V gene: TRBV19; CDR3 protein: CASSPLGLPTEAFF; CDR3 DNA: TGTGCCAGTAGTCCCCTGGGACTGCCCACTGAAGCTTTCTTT
J gene: TRBJ1-1; D gene: NA; clone size: NA; V gene: TRBV5-4; CDR3 protein: CASSPWGHENTEAFF; CDR3 DNA: TGTGCCAGCAGCCCCTGGGGACACGAGAACACTGAAGCTTTCTTT
J gene: TRBJ2-7; D gene: NA; clone size: once; V gene: TRBV4-3; CDR3 protein: CASSQERLSYEQYF; CDR3 DNA: TGCGCCAGCAGCCAAGAGAGACTTTCCTACGAGCAGTACTTC
J gene: TRBJ1-4; D gene: TRBD1; clone size: NA; V gene: TRBV5-6; CDR3 protein: CASRRTGPNEKLFF; CDR3 DNA: TGTGCCAGCAGAAGGACAGGGCCTAATGAAAAACTGTTTTTT
J gene: TRBJ1-2; D gene: NA; clone size: NA; V gene: TRBV19; CDR3 protein: CASSIQLNYGYTF; CDR3 DNA: TGTGCCAGTAGTATACAACTGAACTATGGCTACACCTTC
J gene: TRBJ1-5; D gene: NA; clone size: NA; V gene: TRBV5-6; CDR3 protein: CASSRGQILGQPQHF; CDR3 DNA: TGTGCCAGCAGCCGGGGACAAATATTAGGACAGCCCCAGCATTTT
J gene: TRBJ1-2; D gene: NA; clone size: NA; V gene: TRBV5-1; CDR3 protein: CASSPAGVNGYTF; CDR3 DNA: TGCGCCAGCAGCCCCGCAGGGGTGAATGGCTACACCTTC
J gene: TRBJ1-2; D gene: NA; clone size: NA; V gene: TRBV5-6; CDR3 protein: CASSLVRGNYGYTF; CDR3 DNA: TGTGCCAGCAGCTTGGTTCGGGGAAACTATGGCTACACCTTC
J gene: TRBJ2-3; D gene: NA; clone size: NA; V gene: TRBV5-4; CDR3 protein: CASSGEGFGTDTQYF; CDR3 DNA: TGTGCCAGCAGCGGAGAGGGATTCGGCACAGATACGCAGTATTTT
J gene: TRBJ2-1; D gene: NA; clone size: NA; V gene: TRBV7-2; CDR3 protein: CASSSPIGGGTGNEQFF; CDR3 DNA: TGTGCCAGCAGCTCCCCTATCGGTGGAGGGACTGGCAATGAGCAGTTCTTC
J gene: TRBJ2-3; D gene: TRBD2; clone size: NA; V gene: TRBV7-3; CDR3 protein: CASNDGGASDTQYF; CDR3 DNA: TGTGCCAGCAATGACGGGGGGGCCTCAGATACGCAGTATTTT
J gene: TRBJ2-3; D gene: TRBD1; clone size: once; V gene: TRBV5-4; CDR3 protein: CASRLGTGGADTQYF; CDR3 DNA: TGTGCCAGCAGGTTAGGGACAGGGGGCGCAGATACGCAGTATTTT
J gene: TRBJ2-1; D gene: NA; clone size: medium-sized; V gene: TRBV2; CDR3 protein: CASSAIDSVDEDEQFF; CDR3 DNA: TGTGCCAGCAGTGCTATAGACAGCGTGGATGAGGATGAGCAGTTCTTC
J gene: TRBJ2-3; D gene: TRBD2; clone size: NA; V gene: TRBV5-4; CDR3 protein: CASTLAGGEGIGDTQYF; CDR3 DNA: TGTGCCAGCACCCTAGCGGGGGGCGAAGGTATCGGAGATACGCAGTATTTT
J gene: TRBJ2-4; D gene: NA; clone size: NA; V gene: TRBV13; CDR3 protein: CASSLRGTSKNIQYF; CDR3 DNA: TGTGCCAGCAGCTTAAGGGGAACTTCCAAAAACATTCAGTACTTC
J gene: TRBJ1-6; D gene: NA; clone size: few; V gene: TRBV7-8; CDR3 protein: CASSLLPTGDNSPLHF; CDR3 DNA: TGTGCCAGCAGCTTACTACCGACAGGTGATAATTCACCCCTCCACTTT
J gene: TRBJ2-7; D gene: TRBD1; clone size: NA; V gene: TRBV7-9; CDR3 protein: CASSTRGTGATYEQYF; CDR3 DNA: TGTGCCAGCAGCACCCGGGGGACAGGGGCTACCTACGAGCAGTACTTC
J gene: TRBJ1-2; D gene: NA; clone size: NA; V gene: TRBV5-4; CDR3 protein: CASSRPMGDNYGYTF; CDR3 DNA: TGTGCCAGCAGCCGTCCTATGGGCGACAACTATGGCTACACCTTC
J gene: TRBJ1-1; D gene: NA; clone size: NA; V gene: TRBV11-2; CDR3 protein: CASSLYFSGLNTEAFF; CDR3 DNA: TGTGCCAGCAGCCTTTATTTCTCAGGGCTTAACACTGAAGCTTTCTTT
J gene: TRBJ2-5; D gene: TRBD2; clone size: NA; V gene: TRBV4-1; CDR3 protein: CASSQWSAGGRLDQETQYF; CDR3 DNA: TGCGCCAGCAGCCAGTGGTCAGCGGGGGGCCGGTTGGATCAAGAGACCCAGTACTTC